This entry is about one T cell receptor (beta chain). The data stem from a study of blood T cell repertoires in COVID-19. In the study overall: The origin of the acute and convalescent COVID-19 samples was the United States, Italy and Spain. T cells, B-cell-depleted T cells, or PBMCs provided the cDNA or gDNA that served as material.

J gave up 2 bases and V 0 bases, and 7 bases lay outside the gene matches. The CDR3 runs 16 residues. Germline V CDR1 and CDR2: SEHNR, FQNEAQ (reference sequence). Original analysis: Nucleated cell counts were estimated from reference gene primer amplification. Some clones are missing from TCRdb's copy, which holds only in-frame ones; the method was immunoSEQ multiplex PCR. V, J and clone size reflect that table, while D and trimming were determined from the DNA. The repertoire holds about 140,000 clones, with approximately 82% as singletons. The specimen sequenced was peripheral blood. The source of this sequence is a human donor in a cohort sampled during active COVID-19. The chain combines TRBV7-9 with TRBJ2-7; the match to TRBD1 covers 7 bases. In DNA, the CDR3 is TGTGCCAGCAGCTTAGCGCGGACAGGCTTGACCTACGAGCAGTACTTC. Protein: CASSLARTGLTYEQYF.